This T cell receptor (beta chain) was captured in a study of blood T cell repertoires in COVID-19. Across the whole study: The United States, Italy and Spain supplied acute and convalescent COVID-19 samples. The analysed material was cDNA or gDNA that came from T cells, B-cell-depleted T cells, or PBMCs.

Trimming removed 4 bases from V and 6 bases from J, with 10 bases in between. The CDR3 has 14 residues. The germline V gene encodes CDR1 SNHLY and CDR2 FYNNEI. Authors' analysis steps: How many nucleated cells were present was estimated from reference gene primer amplification. Sequenced by immunoSEQ multiplex PCR; TCRdb stores in-frame clones only, minus some. V and J calls and clone size are as listed in that table; D and trimming were resolved from the DNA. Of 130,000 or so clones listed, roughly 80% are singletons. The clonotype was recovered from an elderly woman with acute or convalescent COVID-19. Sequencing was carried out using peripheral blood. The chain joins TRBV2 to TRBJ1-6; maybe TRBD1 (6 bases). The CDR3 loop reads CASSGQVFNSPLHF. For the CDR3, the DNA is TGTGCCAGCAGTGGACAGGTCTTTAATTCACCCCTCCACTTT. The full variable domain, its missing parts supplied by reference TRBV2 and TRBJ1-6, is EPEVTQTPSHQVTQMGQEVILRCVPISNHLYFYWYRQILGQKVEFLVSFYNNEISEKSEIFDDQFSVERPDGSNFTLKIRSTKLEDSAMYFCASSGQVFNSPLHFGNGTRLTVT.